This T cell receptor (beta chain) was sequenced for a study of blood T cell repertoires in COVID-19. In the source study's methods: Estimation of nucleated cell counts was performed using reference gene primer amplification. Method: immunoSEQ multiplex PCR; TCRdb's copy keeps in-frame clones and lacks some. V, J and clone size derive from that table, while D and trimming were established from the DNA sequence. The sample lists hundreds of thousands of clones, around four fifths seen once, with just under 20% in the top ten. The V end lost 0 bases, the J end lost 7 bases, and 8 bases lay between the germline ends. The CDR3 consists of 14 residues. From germline, CDR1 is SGDLS and CDR2 YYNGEE.

This sequence joins TRBV9 and TRBJ1-6, with D perhaps matching TRBD1 (6 bases). Material for sequencing was peripheral blood. The sequence derives from a man under 40 with active or convalescent COVID-19. CDR3 sequence (DNA): TGTGCCAGCAGCGTAGACAGGGCCAATTCACCCCTCCACTTT. This sequence encodes CASSVDRANSPLHF.